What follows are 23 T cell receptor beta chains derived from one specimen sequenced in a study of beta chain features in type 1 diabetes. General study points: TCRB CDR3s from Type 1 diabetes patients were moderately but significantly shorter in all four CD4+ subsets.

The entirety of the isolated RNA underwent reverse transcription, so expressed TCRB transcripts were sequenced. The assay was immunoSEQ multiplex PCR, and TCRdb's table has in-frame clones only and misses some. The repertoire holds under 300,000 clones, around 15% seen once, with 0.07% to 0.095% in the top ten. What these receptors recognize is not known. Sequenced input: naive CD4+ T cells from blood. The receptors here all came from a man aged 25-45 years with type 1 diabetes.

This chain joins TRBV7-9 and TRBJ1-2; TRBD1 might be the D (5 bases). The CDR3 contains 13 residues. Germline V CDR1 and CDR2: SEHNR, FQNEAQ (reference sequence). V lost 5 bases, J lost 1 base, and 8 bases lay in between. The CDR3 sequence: CASSQTVNYGYTF. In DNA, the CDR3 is TGTGCCAGCAGCCAGACAGTTAACTATGGCTACACCTTC.

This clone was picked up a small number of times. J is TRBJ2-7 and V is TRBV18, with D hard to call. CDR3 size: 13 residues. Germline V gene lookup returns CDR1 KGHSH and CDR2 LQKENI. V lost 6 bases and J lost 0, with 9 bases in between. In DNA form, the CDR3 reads TGTGCCAGCTCCCCCTCGGACTCCTACGAGCAGTACTTC. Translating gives CASSPSDSYEQYF.

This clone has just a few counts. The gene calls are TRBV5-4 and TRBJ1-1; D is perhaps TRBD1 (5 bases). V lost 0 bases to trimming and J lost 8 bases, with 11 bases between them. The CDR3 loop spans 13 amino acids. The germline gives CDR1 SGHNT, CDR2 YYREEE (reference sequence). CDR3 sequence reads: CASSLVEGFEAFF. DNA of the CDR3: TGTGCCAGCAGCTTGGTCGAGGGGTTCGAAGCTTTCTTT.

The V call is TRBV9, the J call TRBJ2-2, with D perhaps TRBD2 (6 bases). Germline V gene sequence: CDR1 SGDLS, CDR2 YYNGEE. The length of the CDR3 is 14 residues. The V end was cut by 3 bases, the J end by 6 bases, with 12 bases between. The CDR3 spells CASSASAGPGELFF. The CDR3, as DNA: TGTGCCAGCAGCGCCTCCGCGGGGCCCGGGGAGCTGTTTTTT.

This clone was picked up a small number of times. The CDR3 coding sequence is TGTGCCAGTAGTATTTCGGCAGGGAGGCTGGATACGCAGTATTTT. It codes for CASSISAGRLDTQYF. The chain recombines TRBV19 with TRBJ2-3, with D perhaps matching TRBD2 (6 bases). V lost 3 bases, J lost 6 bases, and 16 bases lay in between. Germline V gene sequence: CDR1 LNHDA, CDR2 SQIVND (reference sequence). The CDR3 runs 15 residues.

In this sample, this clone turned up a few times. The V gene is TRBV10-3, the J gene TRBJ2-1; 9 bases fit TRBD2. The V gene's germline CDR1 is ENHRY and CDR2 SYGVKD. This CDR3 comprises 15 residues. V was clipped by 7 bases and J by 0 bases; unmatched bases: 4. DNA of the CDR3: TGTGCCATCAAGGGTAGCGGGAGCTCCTACAATGAGCAGTTCTTC. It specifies CAIKGSGSSYNEQFF.

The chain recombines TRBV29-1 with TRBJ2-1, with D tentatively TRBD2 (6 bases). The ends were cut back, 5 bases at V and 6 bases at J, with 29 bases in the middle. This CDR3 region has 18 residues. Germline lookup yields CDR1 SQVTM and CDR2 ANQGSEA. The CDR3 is CSVFRRARGSPAPNEQFF. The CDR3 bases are TGCAGCGTTTTTCGGCGGGCCCGGGGGTCCCCTGCCCCCAATGAGCAGTTCTTC.

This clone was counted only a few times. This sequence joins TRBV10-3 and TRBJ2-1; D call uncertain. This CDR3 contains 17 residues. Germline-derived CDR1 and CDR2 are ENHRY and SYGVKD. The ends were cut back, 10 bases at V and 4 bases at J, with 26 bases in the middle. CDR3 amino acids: CATEGPDDGITYNEQFF. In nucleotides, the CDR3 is TGTGCCACCGAAGGCCCTGATGATGGCATCACTTACAATGAGCAGTTCTTC.

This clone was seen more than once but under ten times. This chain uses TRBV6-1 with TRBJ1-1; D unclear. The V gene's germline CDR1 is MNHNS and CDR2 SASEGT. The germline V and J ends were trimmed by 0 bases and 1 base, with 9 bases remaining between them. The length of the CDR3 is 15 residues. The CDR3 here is CASSEAHSQNTEAFF. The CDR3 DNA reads TGTGCCAGCAGTGAAGCGCACAGTCAGAACACTGAAGCTTTCTTT.

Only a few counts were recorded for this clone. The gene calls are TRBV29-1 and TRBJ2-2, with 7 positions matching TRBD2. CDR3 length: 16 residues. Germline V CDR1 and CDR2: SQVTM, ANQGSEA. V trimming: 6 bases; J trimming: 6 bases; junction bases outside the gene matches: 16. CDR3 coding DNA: TGCAGCGTCTCCCGGACTAGATCCGTTTTATCCGGGGAGCTGTTTTTT. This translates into CSVSRTRSVLSGELFF.

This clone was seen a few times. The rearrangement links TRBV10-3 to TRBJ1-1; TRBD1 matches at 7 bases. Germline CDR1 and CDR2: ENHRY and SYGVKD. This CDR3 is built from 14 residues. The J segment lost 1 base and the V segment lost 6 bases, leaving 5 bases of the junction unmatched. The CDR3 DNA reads TGTGCCATCAGGCAAGGGGACAGGAACACTGAAGCTTTCTTT. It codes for CAIRQGDRNTEAFF.

The CDR3 bases are TGTGCCAGCAGTTACTCGATGGGGATGGGCTATGGCTACACCTTC. This translates into CASSYSMGMGYGYTF. The V call is TRBV6-5, the J call TRBJ1-2; D is unclear. Germline CDR1 reads MNHEY; CDR2 reads SVGAGI. The CDR3 has 15 amino acids. V lost 0 bases to trimming and J lost 4 bases, with 12 bases between them.

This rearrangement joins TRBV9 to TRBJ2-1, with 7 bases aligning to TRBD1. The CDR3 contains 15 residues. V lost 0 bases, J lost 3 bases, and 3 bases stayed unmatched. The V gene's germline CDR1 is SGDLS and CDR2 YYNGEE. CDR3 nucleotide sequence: TGTGCCAGCAGCGTAGAGGGGACAGTCTACAATGAGCAGTTCTTC. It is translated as CASSVEGTVYNEQFF.

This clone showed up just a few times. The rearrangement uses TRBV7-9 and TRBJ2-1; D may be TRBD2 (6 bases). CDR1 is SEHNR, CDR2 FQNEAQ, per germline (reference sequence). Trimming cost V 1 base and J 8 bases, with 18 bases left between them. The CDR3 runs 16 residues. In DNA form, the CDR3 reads TGTGCCAGCAGCTTAGATCGGGCCCTTCGGAGGGATGAGCAGTTCTTC. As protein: CASSLDRALRRDEQFF. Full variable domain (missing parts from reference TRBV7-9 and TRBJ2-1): DTGVSQNPRHKITKRGQNVTFRCDPISEHNRLYWYRQTLGQGPEFLTYFQNEAQLEKSRLLSDRFSAERPKGSFSTLEIQRTEQGDSAMYLCASSLDRALRRDEQFFGPGTRLTVL.

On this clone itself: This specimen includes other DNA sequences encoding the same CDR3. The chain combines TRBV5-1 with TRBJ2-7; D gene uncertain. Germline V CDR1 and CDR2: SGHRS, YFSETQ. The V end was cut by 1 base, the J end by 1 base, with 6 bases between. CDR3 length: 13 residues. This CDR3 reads CASSLPSSYEQYF. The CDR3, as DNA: TGCGCCAGCAGCTTGCCTAGTTCCTACGAGCAGTACTTC.

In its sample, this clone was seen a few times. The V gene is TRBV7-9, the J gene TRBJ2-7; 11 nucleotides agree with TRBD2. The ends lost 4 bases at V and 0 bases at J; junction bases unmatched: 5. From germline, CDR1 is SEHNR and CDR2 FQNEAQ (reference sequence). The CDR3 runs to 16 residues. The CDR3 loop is CASSSPGTSGSYEQYF. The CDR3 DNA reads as TGTGCCAGCAGCTCACCCGGGACTAGCGGCTCCTACGAGCAGTACTTC.

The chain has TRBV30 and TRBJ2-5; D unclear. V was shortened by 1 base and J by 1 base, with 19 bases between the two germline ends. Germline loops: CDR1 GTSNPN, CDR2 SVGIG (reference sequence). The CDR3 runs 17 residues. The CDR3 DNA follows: TGTGCCTGGAGTGACCAAAAGGTCGACCCAACCCAAGAGACCCAGTACTTC. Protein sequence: CAWSDQKVDPTQETQYF.

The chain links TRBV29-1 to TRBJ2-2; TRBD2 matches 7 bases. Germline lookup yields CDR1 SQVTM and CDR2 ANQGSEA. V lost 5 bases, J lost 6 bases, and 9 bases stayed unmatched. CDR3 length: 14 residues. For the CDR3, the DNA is TGCAGCGTTAGGTTGCGACTAGCCGCCGGGGAGCTGTTTTTT. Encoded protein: CSVRLRLAAGELFF.

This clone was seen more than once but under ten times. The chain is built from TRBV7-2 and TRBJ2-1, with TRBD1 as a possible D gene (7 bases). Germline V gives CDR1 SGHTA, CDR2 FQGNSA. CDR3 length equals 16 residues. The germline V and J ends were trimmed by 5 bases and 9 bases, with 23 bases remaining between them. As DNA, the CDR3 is TGTGCCAGCAGCCCGCTCGGAGCGCCAGGGGGAGGTGAGCAGTTCTTC. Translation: CASSPLGAPGGGEQFF.

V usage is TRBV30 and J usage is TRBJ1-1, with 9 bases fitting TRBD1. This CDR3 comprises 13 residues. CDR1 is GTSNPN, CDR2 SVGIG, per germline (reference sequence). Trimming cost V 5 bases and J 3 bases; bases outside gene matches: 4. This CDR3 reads CAWERTGDTEAFF. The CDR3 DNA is TGTGCCTGGGAAAGGACAGGGGACACTGAAGCTTTCTTT.

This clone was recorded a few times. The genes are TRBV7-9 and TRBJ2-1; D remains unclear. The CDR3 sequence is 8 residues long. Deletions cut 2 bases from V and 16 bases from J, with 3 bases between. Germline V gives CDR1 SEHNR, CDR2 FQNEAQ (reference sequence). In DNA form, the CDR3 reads TGTGCCAGCAGCTTACAATTCTTC. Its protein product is CASSLQFF.

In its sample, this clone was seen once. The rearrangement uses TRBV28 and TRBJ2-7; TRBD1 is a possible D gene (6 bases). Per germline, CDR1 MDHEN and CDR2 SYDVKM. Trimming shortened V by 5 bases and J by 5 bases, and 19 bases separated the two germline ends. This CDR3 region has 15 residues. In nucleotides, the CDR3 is TGTGCCAGCAGTCCGCCAGGGGCAGGGGAGAACGAGCAGTACTTC. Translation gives CASSPPGAGENEQYF.

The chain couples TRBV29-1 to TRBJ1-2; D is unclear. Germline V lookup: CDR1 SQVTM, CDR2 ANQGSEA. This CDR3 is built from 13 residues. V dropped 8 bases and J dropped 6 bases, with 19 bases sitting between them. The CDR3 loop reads CSTSSGSHNGYTF. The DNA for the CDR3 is TGCAGCACCTCATCCGGGAGCCACAATGGCTACACCTTC. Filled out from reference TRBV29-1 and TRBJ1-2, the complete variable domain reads SAVISQKPSRDICQRGTSLTIQCQVDSQVTMMFWYRQQPGQSLTLIATANQGSEATYESGFVIDKFPISRPNLTFSTLTVSNMSPEDSSIYLCSTSSGSHNGYTFGSGTRLTVV.